This passage covers 27 T cell receptor beta chains from one sample sequenced in a study of immune evolution from preneoplasia to lung adenocarcinoma (dated by TCRdb to the early 2020s). The protocol used for the library was the immunoSEQ multiplex PCR assay. What TCRdb holds here is the immuneACCESS table cut down to in-frame rearrangements. Part of the clones is not present; checked against another copy, under half of the missing clones reflect an unresolved V gene, and the others are unexplained. The sample table lists 5,000 to 7,000 clones, approximately 80% of them with a count of one. Clones ranked in the top ten supply approximately 6.1% of the sample. The sequenced sample was FFPE adjacent normal lung tissue. Source of these receptors: a donor at least 70 years old with lung adenocarcinoma.

The chain carries TRBV7-6 and TRBJ1-1; a weak D match, TRBD1 (5 bases). Trimming cost V 2 bases and J 0 bases, with 7 bases left between them. CDR1 SGHVS and CDR2 FNYEAQ come from the germline V gene. This CDR3 comprises 14 residues. As DNA, the CDR3 is TGTGCCAGCAGCTTACGGGGGTTGAACACTGAAGCTTTCTTT. Translating gives CASSLRGLNTEAFF.

In nucleotides, the CDR3 is TGTGCCAGCAGTACAGGGGGGAGAGTGTTTTTT. This codes for CASSTGGRVFF. The chain joins TRBV28 to TRBJ1-4; 8 nucleotides align to TRBD1. The germline V gene has CDR1 MDHEN and CDR2 SYDVKM. The CDR3 runs to 11 residues. V lost 5 bases to trimming and J lost 15 bases; unmatched junction nucleotides: 5.

The chain couples TRBV6-1 to TRBJ2-2, with 8 bases lining up with TRBD1. Trimming removed 6 bases from V and 6 bases from J; junction bases left unmatched: 9. Germline assignment: CDR1 MNHNS and CDR2 SASEGT. The CDR3 is 15 amino acids. DNA of the CDR3: TGTGCCAGCAGACCAGGGGGCGCGGATTCCGGGGAGCTGTTTTTT. Translated: CASRPGGADSGELFF.

J is TRBJ2-5 and V is TRBV27; tentative D call: TRBD2 (5 bases). From germline, CDR1 is MNHEY and CDR2 SMNVEV (reference sequence). The CDR3 consists of 15 residues. Trimming removed 0 bases at V and 5 bases at J, with 13 bases between. In DNA, the CDR3 is TGTGCCAGCAGTTTATCGGTTGGACGAGGGGAGACCCAGTACTTC. It codes for CASSLSVGRGETQYF.

V is TRBV9 and J is TRBJ2-7; TRBD1 or TRBD2 may be the D gene (5 bases each). Germline V gives CDR1 SGDLS, CDR2 YYNGEE. Trimming removed 2 bases at V and 7 bases at J, with 16 bases between. This CDR3 comprises 14 residues. The CDR3 coding sequence is TGTGCCAGCAGCGTCTTCGGGGCCGACGGGGAGCAGTACTTC. Its protein is CASSVFGADGEQYF.

The V and J genes are TRBV5-1 and TRBJ1-2, with a possible D match to TRBD1 (5 bases). Germline V lookup: CDR1 SGHRS, CDR2 YFSETQ. The CDR3 is 13 residues long. With 6 bases removed from V and 4 bases from J, the gap between germline ends came to 13 bases. Written as DNA, the CDR3 is TGCGCCAGCACACCCGATGGGACCTATGGCTACACCTTC. It codes for CASTPDGTYGYTF.

The J gene is TRBJ1-2, the V gene TRBV30, with 7 bases fitting TRBD1. Germline V gene data show CDR1 as GTSNPN and CDR2 as SVGIG (reference sequence). The trim removed 6 bases at V and 5 bases at J, leaving 9 bases unmatched. This CDR3 region has 13 residues. CDR3 sequence: CACPSDRDYGYTF. CDR3 coding DNA: TGTGCCTGCCCTTCTGACAGGGATTATGGCTACACCTTC.

The chain uses TRBV18 and TRBJ1-4, with D unresolved. Trimming took off 1 base at V and 5 bases at J, with 8 bases between the two ends. Germline V gene lookup returns CDR1 KGHSH and CDR2 LQKENI. This CDR3 has 14 residues. As DNA, the CDR3 is TGTGCCAGCTCACCACAGGCGCTCAATGAAAAACTGTTTTTT. Protein sequence: CASSPQALNEKLFF.

The chain is built from TRBV5-4 and TRBJ2-1, with 13 bases that match TRBD2. Germline trimming cut 1 base from V and 6 bases from J; bases unmatched to any gene: 1. The CDR3 has 15 amino acids. Germline V CDR1 and CDR2: SGHNT, YYREEE (reference sequence). This CDR3 reads CASSLWTSGSNEQFF. The DNA of the CDR3 is TGTGCCAGCAGCTTGTGGACTAGCGGGAGCAATGAGCAGTTCTTC.

The CDR3 DNA sequence: TGTGCCAGCAGCGTGGGCGAGGCGGATCAAGAGACCCAGTACTTC. As protein: CASSVGEADQETQYF. The rearrangement joins TRBV9 to TRBJ2-5; D is unresolved. V gave up 2 bases and J gave up 2 bases, with 13 bases separating them. This CDR3 spans 15 amino acids. CDR1 SGDLS and CDR2 YYNGEE come from the germline V gene.

The chain joins TRBV9 to TRBJ1-1; D is perhaps TRBD1 (5 bases). With 3 bases removed from V and 1 base from J, the gap between germline ends came to 16 bases. Germline lookup yields CDR1 SGDLS and CDR2 YYNGEE. This CDR3 has 16 residues. As DNA, the CDR3 is TGTGCCAGCAGCGCATACTTTGGGACGGCGAACACTGAAGCTTTCTTT. It encodes CASSAYFGTANTEAFF. Full variable domain (rest looked up from reference TRBV9 and TRBJ1-1): DSGVTQTPKHLITATGQRVTLRCSPRSGDLSVYWYQQSLDQGLQFLIQYYNGEERAKGNILERFSAQQFPDLHSELNLSSLELGDSALYFCASSAYFGTANTEAFFGQGTRLTVV.

In its sample, this clone ranks as large. This chain links TRBV7-3 with TRBJ2-7, with TRBD2 matching 9 bases. The V and J ends lost 2 bases and 7 bases, in that order; junction bases with no gene match: 3. Germline lookup yields CDR1 SGHTA and CDR2 FQGTGA. This CDR3 is 13 amino acids long. CDR3 in DNA: TGTGCCAGCAGCTTAGTGAGCGGGAGGGAGCAGTACTTC. It specifies CASSLVSGREQYF. The whole variable domain, remainder taken from reference TRBV7-3 and TRBJ2-7, is GAGVSQTPSNKVTEKGKYVELRCDPISGHTALYWYRQSLGQGPEFLIYFQGTGAADDSGLPNDRFFAVRPEGSVSTLKIQRTERGDSAVYLCASSLVSGREQYFGPGTRLTVT.

The chain combines TRBV11-2 with TRBJ2-4; D uncertain. Germline CDR1 is SGHAT and CDR2 is FQNNGV. Trimming pared 0 bases from V and 4 bases from J, leaving 10 bases between. CDR3 size: 15 residues. For the CDR3, the DNA is TGTGCCAGCAGCTTAGAATGGGTTCAGAAAAACATTCAGTACTTC. It encodes CASSLEWVQKNIQYF.

The chain is built from TRBV11-2 and TRBJ1-5; no firm D call. V was pared by 2 bases and J by 4 bases, with 15 bases between. Germline V gene data show CDR1 as SGHAT and CDR2 as FQNNGV. The CDR3 runs 16 residues. The DNA of the CDR3 is TGTGCCAGCAGCTTATTACTATGGATTGGGAATCAGCCCCAGCATTTT. Its translation: CASSLLLWIGNQPQHF.

The chain joins TRBV9 to TRBJ2-3, with D perhaps matching TRBD1 or TRBD2 (6 bases each). CDR1 and CDR2 from the germline V gene are SGDLS and YYNGEE. The CDR3 covers 15 residues. V lost 3 bases, J lost 4 bases, and 15 bases lay in between. The CDR3 here is CASSGSGGGPDTQYF. As DNA, the CDR3 is TGTGCCAGCAGCGGAAGTGGTGGGGGGCCAGATACGCAGTATTTT.

The chain links TRBV7-8 to TRBJ2-1; D is unclear. Trimming removed 6 bases from V and 4 bases from J, with 4 bases in between. The CDR3 totals 11 residues. From germline, CDR1 is SGHVS and CDR2 FQNEAQ. CDR3 loop: CASSYYNEQFF. The CDR3 DNA is TGTGCCAGCAGTTATTACAATGAGCAGTTCTTC.

The CDR3 region is CASSLGDPNYEQYF. The CDR3 nucleotides read TGCGCCAGCAGCTTGGGAGACCCAAACTACGAGCAGTACTTC. V is TRBV5-1 and J is TRBJ2-7; D gene ambiguous. This CDR3 has 14 amino acids. Trimming took 0 bases from V and 3 from J, leaving 10 bases between them. The germline V gene has CDR1 SGHRS and CDR2 YFSETQ.

The chain has TRBV9 and TRBJ1-2; perhaps TRBD1 as D (6 bases). The V gene's germline CDR1 is SGDLS and CDR2 YYNGEE. V was trimmed by 2 bases and J by 7 bases, leaving 9 bases between them. This CDR3 contains 12 residues. In DNA, the CDR3 is TGTGCCAGCAGCGTCCAAGGGGGTGGCTACACCTTC. Translation gives CASSVQGGGYTF.

By share of the sample, this clone is medium-sized. The J gene is TRBJ2-5, the V gene TRBV5-1, with a weak D call TRBD2 (6 bases). This CDR3 is 15 amino acids long. Germline CDR1 SGHRS, CDR2 YFSETQ. V was shortened by 5 bases and J by 2 bases, with 16 bases between the two germline ends. CDR3 amino acids: CASRDGLTKQETQYF. CDR3 sequence (DNA): TGCGCCAGCAGAGACGGACTAACTAAACAAGAGACCCAGTACTTC.

The chain recombines TRBV6-5 with TRBJ2-7; D is ambiguous. Germline CDR1 is MNHEY and CDR2 is SVGAGI. CDR3 length equals 14 residues. The V gene lost 2 bases and the J gene lost 0 bases, with 8 bases spanning the gap. The CDR3 sequence is CASSYGLDSYEQYF. CDR3 coding DNA: TGTGCCAGCAGTTACGGGCTGGACTCCTACGAGCAGTACTTC.

The CDR3 coding sequence is TGTGCCATCAGTGAGGCAAGCGGGGGGAGCACAGATACGCAGTATTTT. Translated, it gives CAISEASGGSTDTQYF. The genes are TRBV10-3 and TRBJ2-3; 9 positions match TRBD2. This CDR3 has 16 residues. Germline V gene data show CDR1 as ENHRY and CDR2 as SYGVKD. The V segment lost 2 bases and the J segment 0 bases; nucleotides outside the gene matches: 3.

The chain couples TRBV11-2 to TRBJ2-4; D gene unclear. Trimming stripped 3 bases from V and 3 bases from J, with 3 bases between. The CDR3 sequence is 12 residues long. The V gene's germline CDR1 is SGHAT and CDR2 FQNNGV. The CDR3 coding sequence is TGTGCCAGCAGCTTCGGCAAAAACATTCAGTACTTC. Translated: CASSFGKNIQYF.

The chain combines TRBV2 with TRBJ2-5; TRBD2 is a possible D gene (5 bases). The ends were cut back, 7 bases at V and 4 bases at J, with 16 bases in the middle. Germline loops: CDR1 SNHLY, CDR2 FYNNEI. The CDR3 is made up of 14 amino acids. Written as DNA, the CDR3 is TGTGCCAGCACGGAGCGGACGGCGGGAGAGACCCAGTACTTC. Its translation: CASTERTAGETQYF.

The chain uses TRBV27 and TRBJ2-6; D is possibly TRBD1 (5 bases). The germline V and J ends were trimmed by 1 base and 3 bases, with 10 bases remaining between them. CDR3 length: 16 residues. CDR1 is MNHEY, CDR2 SMNVEV, per germline (reference sequence). The CDR3 spells CASSLLQGGGANVLTF. As DNA, the CDR3 is TGTGCCAGCAGTTTATTGCAGGGTGGTGGGGCCAACGTCCTGACTTTC.

This clone was detected a few times. The rearrangement joins TRBV7-3 to TRBJ1-1, with 7 bases aligning to TRBD1. The germline V gene has CDR1 SGHTA and CDR2 FQGTGA. The CDR3 covers 16 residues. The trim removed 0 bases at V and 5 bases at J, leaving 9 bases unmatched. The CDR3 bases are TGTGCCAGCAGCTTAACAGACACAGGGGTGCGAACTGAAGCTTTCTTT. Amino acids: CASSLTDTGVRTEAFF.

The chain links TRBV28 to TRBJ1-3, with TRBD1 matching 8 bases. The CDR3 is 16 residues long. Looked up from germline, CDR1 is MDHEN and CDR2 is SYDVKM. Losses at the gene ends were 6 bases for V and 2 bases for J; bases not matched to a gene: 9. DNA of the CDR3: TGTGCCAGCAGCCCAGGGGGCGCTTTAGCTGGAAACACCATATATTTT. It encodes CASSPGGALAGNTIYF.

V is TRBV5-4 and J is TRBJ2-5; D may be TRBD2 (6 bases). The CDR3 totals 13 residues. Germline assignment: CDR1 SGHNT and CDR2 YYREEE (reference sequence). Between the trimmed V and J ends, which lost 4 bases and 1 base, there was a span of 8 bases. The CDR3 loop is CASSQGGQETQYF. The CDR3 DNA reads as TGTGCCAGCAGCCAGGGAGGCCAAGAGACCCAGTACTTC.